One and the same sample provided the 10 T cell receptor beta chains below, sequenced in a study of T cells in women clearing cervical HPV infection. Repertoires were generated with immunoSEQ multiplex PCR, while TCRdb's copy carries only in-frame clones and drops some. This sample's table reports about 16,000 clones. Material for sequencing was blood buffy coat. Receptor source: a woman between 18 and 75 years old with a cervical HPV16 infection that either progressed to CIN3+ or cleared (not recorded which).

In the case of this clone: The DNA ends 3 residues before the CDR3 does, and the rest of the CDR3 is filled in from the germline J gene. V and J are TRBV29-1 and TRBJ2-3; possible D gene TRBD2, 6 bases. The length of the CDR3 is 14 residues. V was cut by 7 bases and J by 5 bases, with 19 bases left in between. Per germline, CDR1 SQVTM and CDR2 ANQGSEA. The covered CDR3 bases are TGCAGCGGCAGAGGACTATTCGGGCGAGATACG. This gives the protein CSGRGLFGRDT. Given in full, the CDR3 is CSGRGLFGRDTQYF.

Note on this clone: The read stops 3 residues short of the end of the CDR3; the missing end is completed from the germline J gene. The V gene is TRBV7-2, the J gene TRBJ1-5; D remains ambiguous. This CDR3 region has 14 residues. The germline V gene has CDR1 SGHTA and CDR2 FQGNSA. Trimming removed 1 base from V and 1 base from J, with 5 bases in between. CDR3 sequence: CASSLGASNQPQHF. The sequenced CDR3 bases are TGTGCCAGCAGCTTAGGGGCAAGCAATCAGCCC.

As to this clone: The CDR3 end falls 3 residues outside the read, so it is completed with the germline J gene. The chain has TRBV4-1 and TRBJ1-2; possibly TRBD1 for D (6 bases). V gave up 1 base and J gave up 5 bases, with 17 bases separating them. The CDR3 spans 16 residues. Germline V gene sequence: CDR1 MGHRA, CDR2 YSYEKL. The CDR3 DNA, read in part, is TGCGCCAGCAGCCAAGTCCCAGGGGCATCTAGGTATGGC. Translating gives CASSQVPGASRYG. The whole CDR3 protein is CASSQVPGASRYGYTF.

A remark on this clone: The read is 3 residues too short to cover the CDR3 end, so that end is filled in from the germline J gene. V is TRBV5-1 and J is TRBJ1-5, with TRBD1 as a possible D gene (6 bases). The V end was cut by 1 base, the J end by 0 bases, with 14 bases between. This CDR3 has 17 amino acids. Germline CDR1 is SGHRS and CDR2 is YFSETQ. CDR3 sequence reads: CASSLFARQDSNQPQHF. CDR3 DNA, as far as it was read: TGCGCCAGCAGCTTGTTTGCCAGACAGGATAGCAATCAGCCC.

CDR3 sequence reads: CASSEFAGGDGYTF. Partial CDR3 DNA: TGCGCCAGCAGTGAGTTCGCAGGGGGCGATGGC. The chain is built from TRBV10-2 and TRBJ1-2; TRBD1 matches at 8 bases. The missing CDR3 end, 3 residues past where the read stops, is filled in from the germline J gene. Unmatched junction bases numbered 4, after V lost 1 base and J lost 6 bases. Germline assignment: CDR1 WSHSY and CDR2 SAAADI. The CDR3 has 14 residues.

As concerns this clone: Read sequence stops 3 residues before the CDR3 end, and the germline J gene provides the missing end. The V gene is TRBV9, the J gene TRBJ2-7, with 13 positions matching TRBD2. The CDR3 loop spans 16 amino acids. The germline CDR1 and CDR2 sequences are SGDLS and YYNGEE. The V and J ends lost 0 bases and 2 bases, in that order; junction bases with no gene match: 2. The DNA read from the CDR3 is TGTGCCAGCAGCGTAGGGGGGACTAGCGGGGCCTACGAG. This codes for CASSVGGTSGAYE. From start to end, the CDR3 is CASSVGGTSGAYEQYF.

Notes on this clone: Sequencing ends 3 residues short of the CDR3 end; the germline J gene provides the rest. The chain joins TRBV7-6 to TRBJ2-1; weak D call: TRBD2 (7 bases). Germline CDR1 reads SGHVS; CDR2 reads FNYEAQ. CDR3 size: 17 residues. Trimming removed 1 base at V and 1 base at J, with 14 bases between. The chain's CDR3 is CASSLGPGGQSYNEQFF. The part of the CDR3 DNA that was read is TGTGCCAGCAGCTTAGGACCGGGGGGCCAGTCCTACAATGAG.

For this clone: The CDR3 end is not reached by the read, which stops 3 residues before it; the germline J gene fills it in. This chain joins TRBV7-9 and TRBJ1-2; 9 bases line up with TRBD1. The germline CDR1 and CDR2 sequences are SEHNR and FQNEAQ (reference sequence). Trimming cost V 1 base and J 7 bases; bases outside gene matches: 7. This CDR3 is built from 15 residues. The covered CDR3 bases are TGTGCCAGCAGCTTAGTGGGGGACAGGGTTGGTGGC. It translates to CASSLVGDRVGG. The CDR3 reads in full as CASSLVGDRVGGYTF.

CDR3 loop: CASSPTGRQETQYF. The CDR3 DNA, read in part, is TGTGCCAGCAGCCCGACAGGACGGCAAGAGACC. This sequence joins TRBV9 and TRBJ2-5; TRBD1 might be the D (6 bases). The observed sequence ends 3 residues before the CDR3 terminus, with the missing tail filled in from the germline J gene. V was cut by 4 bases and J by 2 bases, with 12 bases left in between. The V gene's germline CDR1 is SGDLS and CDR2 YYNGEE. This CDR3 is 14 amino acids long.

Notes on this clone: The read comes to an end 3 residues before the CDR3 does, leaving the germline J gene to fill in the end. The V and J genes are TRBV18 and TRBJ2-5; a possible D gene is TRBD2 (6 bases). This CDR3 region has 14 residues. The germline CDR1 and CDR2 sequences are KGHSH and LQKENI. V was clipped by 6 bases and J by 5 bases, with 16 bases between them. CDR3 DNA (partial): TGTGCCAGCTCCACTTCTAGCGCCGGGGAGACC. Translated: CASSTSSAGET. The entire CDR3 protein reads CASSTSSAGETQYF.